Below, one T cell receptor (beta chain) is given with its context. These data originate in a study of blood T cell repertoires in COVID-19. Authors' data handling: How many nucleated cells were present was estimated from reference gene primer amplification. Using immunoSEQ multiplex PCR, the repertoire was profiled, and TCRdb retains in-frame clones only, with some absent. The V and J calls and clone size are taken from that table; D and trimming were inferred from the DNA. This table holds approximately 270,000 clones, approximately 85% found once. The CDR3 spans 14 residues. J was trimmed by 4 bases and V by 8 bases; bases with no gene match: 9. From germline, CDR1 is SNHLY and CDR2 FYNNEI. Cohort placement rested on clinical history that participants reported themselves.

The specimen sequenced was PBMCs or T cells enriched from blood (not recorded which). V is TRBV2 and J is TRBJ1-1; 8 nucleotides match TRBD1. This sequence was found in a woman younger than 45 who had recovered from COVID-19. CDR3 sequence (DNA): TGTGCCAGCCAGAGGACAGGGCGGAGCACTGAAGCTTTCTTT. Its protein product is CASQRTGRSTEAFF. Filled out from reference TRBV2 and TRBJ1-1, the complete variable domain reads EPEVTQTPSHQVTQMGQEVILRCVPISNHLYFYWYRQILGQKVEFLVSFYNNEISEKSEIFDDQFSVERPDGSNFTLKIRSTKLEDSAMYFCASQRTGRSTEAFFGQGTRLTVV.